The 13 T cell receptor beta chains presented below share a single source sample, sequenced in a study of blood T cell repertoires in COVID-19. TCRdb keeps only in-frame clones here, not all; method: immunoSEQ multiplex PCR. The repertoire consists of roughly 150,000 clones, with roughly nine tenths occurring once and the leading ten covering about 2.8%. Sample: peripheral blood. All receptors come from a man aged 55-75 years with acute or convalescent COVID-19.

The V gene is TRBV12-3 or TRBV12-4, the J gene TRBJ1-3; no reliable D call. V lost 9 bases and J 4 bases, leaving 4 bases between the germline ends. The CDR3 extends over 10 amino acids. Written as DNA, the CDR3 is TGTGCCAGTCAGGGAAACACCATATATTTT. The encoded protein is CASQGNTIYF.

V usage is TRBV5-4 and J usage is TRBJ2-1; 9 bases agree with TRBD1. Germline V gene lookup returns CDR1 SGHNT and CDR2 YYREEE (reference sequence). The CDR3 runs 15 residues. After removal of 5 bases from V and 2 bases from J, the junction contained 5 bases not matched to a gene. The CDR3 protein is CASRVGQGPYNEQFF. The CDR3 bases are TGTGCCAGCAGGGTGGGACAGGGCCCCTACAATGAGCAGTTCTTC. Filled out from reference TRBV5-4 and TRBJ2-1, the complete variable domain reads ETGVTQSPTHLIKTRGQQVTLRCSSQSGHNTVSWYQQALGQGPQFIFQYYREEENGRGNFPPRFSGLQFPNYSSELNVNALELDDSALYLCASRVGQGPYNEQFFGPGTRLTVL.

The gene calls are TRBV6-6 and TRBJ2-7; 13 bases align to TRBD2. The CDR3 totals 16 residues. Germline V gene lookup returns CDR1 MNHNY and CDR2 SVGAGI (reference sequence). V was clipped by 4 bases and J by 2 bases; unmatched bases: 5. The CDR3 DNA follows: TGTGCCAGCAGTTCCGGACTAGCGGGGGAAACCTACGAGCAGTACTTC. Amino acid sequence: CASSSGLAGETYEQYF.

There are a few counts of this clone. This chain joins TRBV6-1 and TRBJ2-7, with 12 bases lining up with TRBD2. CDR3 length: 16 residues. The V segment lost 3 bases and the J segment 7 bases; nucleotides outside the gene matches: 10. Germline V gene lookup returns CDR1 MNHNS and CDR2 SASEGT. The DNA for the CDR3 is TGTGCCAGCAGTGACCATCTAGCGGGGGGGCTGTGGGAGCAGTACTTC. This encodes CASSDHLAGGLWEQYF.

The chain is built from TRBV3-1 (or the pseudogene TRBV3-2) and TRBJ2-3; 10 bases agree with TRBD2. The length of the CDR3 is 16 residues. With V trimmed by 1 base and J by 4 bases, 5 bases remained unmatched. CDR1 is LGHDT, CDR2 YNNKEL, per germline (reference sequence). CDR3 amino acids: CASSQASGGAADTQYF. CDR3 nucleotides: TGTGCCAGCAGCCAAGCTAGCGGGGGAGCTGCAGATACGCAGTATTTT.

Concerning this clone: A junction boundary mismatches the germline segment, possibly from a read error. The chain joins TRBV5-1 to TRBJ2-7, with 7 nucleotides matching TRBD2. Germline V gene sequence: CDR1 SGHRS, CDR2 YFSETQ. This CDR3 has 15 residues. The DNA of the CDR3 is TGCGCCAGCAGCCCCGGAGGAAGCGGGGACTACAAGCAGTACTTC. Translating it yields CASSPGGSGDYKQYF.

The rearrangement joins TRBV12-5 to TRBJ1-5; the D is unclear. CDR3 length equals 12 residues. Germline CDR1 is LGHNT and CDR2 is FRNRAP. V was clipped by 5 bases and J by 9 bases, with 11 bases between them. In DNA form, the CDR3 reads TGTGCTAGTGGTACAGACCTTGGGCCCCAGCATTTT. It codes for CASGTDLGPQHF.

The chain links TRBV2 to TRBJ1-2, with a tentative D call TRBD1 (6 bases). With 4 bases removed from V and 4 bases from J, the gap between germline ends came to 19 bases. The CDR3 extends over 16 amino acids. Looked up from germline, CDR1 is SNHLY and CDR2 is FYNNEI. The CDR3 is CASSGSSRGEGYGYTF. The CDR3 DNA reads as TGTGCCAGCAGTGGGAGTTCCAGGGGCGAGGGCTATGGCTACACCTTC.

The chain is built from TRBV2 and TRBJ1-4, with TRBD1 matching over 12 bases. This CDR3 is 13 amino acids long. Looked up from germline, CDR1 is SNHLY and CDR2 is FYNNEI. V shed 9 bases, J shed 6 bases, and the junction held 2 bases outside the gene matches. The CDR3 nucleotides read TGTGCCAGTCGGGACAGGGGGCATGAAAAACTGTTTTTT. Protein sequence: CASRDRGHEKLFF.

V gene TRBV20-1 combines with J gene TRBJ1-1; D might be TRBD1 (5 bases). This CDR3 is 11 amino acids long. Trimming removed 5 bases from V and 8 bases from J, with 12 bases in between. CDR1 and CDR2 from the germline V gene are DFQATT and SNEGSKA (reference sequence). The CDR3 sequence is CSAAWGHEAFF. CDR3 coding DNA: TGCAGTGCTGCCTGGGGCCACGAAGCTTTCTTT.

The genes are TRBV30 and TRBJ2-1; 8 nucleotides line up with TRBD1. Germline CDR1 is GTSNPN and CDR2 is SVGIG (reference sequence). V was clipped by 2 bases and J by 4 bases; unmatched bases: 10. The CDR3 has 16 residues. The chain's CDR3 is CAWSQLGQGGYNEQFF. In DNA form, the CDR3 reads TGTGCCTGGAGTCAACTCGGACAGGGTGGATACAATGAGCAGTTCTTC.

The gene calls are TRBV5-6 and TRBJ1-2; D unresolved. Germline V gene data show CDR1 as SGHDT and CDR2 as YYEEEE. With 1 base removed from V and 8 bases from J, the gap between germline ends came to 9 bases. There are 12 residues in the CDR3. The CDR3: CASSLFGNGYTF. The CDR3 DNA reads TGTGCCAGCAGCTTGTTCGGGAACGGCTACACCTTC.

This clone was observed once. J is TRBJ1-2 and V is TRBV2, with TRBD1 matching 9 bases. In germline, CDR1 is SNHLY, CDR2 FYNNEI. V lost 3 bases, J lost 4 bases, and 6 bases stayed unmatched. The CDR3 contains 15 residues. CDR3 loop: CASSDDRGSIYGYTF. The CDR3 DNA follows: TGTGCCAGCAGTGATGACAGGGGGAGTATCTATGGCTACACCTTC.